Listed below are T cell receptor beta chains from one sample, sequenced in a study of CD8+CD57+ T cells in acquired aplastic anemia. TCRdb called the reads again in MiXCR, with one record for every CDR3 protein. The data hold 180,000 or so distinct CDR3 sequences, with less than 60% observed a single time. The specimen was sorted CD4+, CD8+, or CD8+CD57+ T cells (not recorded which) from PBMCs. The origin of the receptors is a human donor with aplastic anemia. CDR3s include the opening cysteine and the closing phenylalanine or tryptophan. A D gene is named only where the DNA matches it firmly. Expanded clones are given a class, and other clones once, few, many or no size at all.

V gene	D gene	J gene	clone size	CDR3 DNA	CDR3 protein
TRBV10-3	TRBD1	TRBJ2-3	few	TGTGCCATCAAAGACAGGGAAACAGATACGCAGTATTTT	CAIKDRETDTQYF
TRBV7-2	TRBD2	TRBJ2-5	.	TGTGCCAGCAGCTTCGGGGGGGCCCAGTACTTC	CASSFGGAQYF
TRBV20-1	.	TRBJ2-6	.	TGCAGTGCTAGATCCCAGGGAAAGATCTCTGGGGCCAACGTCCTGACTTTC	CSARSQGKISGANVLTF
TRBV5-4	.	TRBJ2-1	.	TGTGCCAGCAGCTTGGAGGGGTGCCCCTACAATGAGCAGTTCTTC	CASSLEGCPYNEQFF
TRBV29-1	.	TRBJ2-2	.	TGCAGCGTTGCAACCCTGGGCACCGGGGAGCTGTTTTTT	CSVATLGTGELFF
TRBV11-2	.	TRBJ1-1	.	TGTGCCTGCAGCTTAGATTTAGGAGCAGCTGAAGCTTTCTTT	CACSLDLGAAEAFF
TRBV5-1	TRBD1	TRBJ1-4	many	TGCGCCAGCAGCTTGGAGACAGGGAATGAAAAACTGTTTTTT	CASSLETGNEKLFF
TRBV24-1	.	TRBJ1-4	few	TGTGCCACCAGTGATGGGACTCCGAATGAAAAACTGTTTTTT	CATSDGTPNEKLFF
TRBV6-1	TRBD2	TRBJ2-1	.	TGTGCCAGCCGCCTAGCGGCCCACAATGAGCAGTTCTTC	CASRLAAHNEQFF
TRBV9	.	TRBJ2-1	many	TGTGCCAGCAGCGTAGCCAGGGACAATGAGCAGTTCTTC	CASSVARDNEQFF
TRBV2	.	TRBJ2-5	.	TGTGCCAGCAGAGCCCCGGAGACCCAGTACTTC	CASRAPETQYF
TRBV10-1	.	TRBJ2-7	many	TGCGCCAGTGGTCGGGTGGCAGGCTACGAGCAGTACTTC	CASGRVAGYEQYF
TRBV4-1	TRBD1	TRBJ2-7	.	TGCGCCAGCAGCCATGGTGGTCAGGGGGCCTACGAGCAGTACTTC	CASSHGGQGAYEQYF
TRBV7-9	.	TRBJ1-2	many	TGTGCCAGCAGCTTAGCGGTGGCAGGGGTACGCGGCTACACCTTC	CASSLAVAGVRGYTF
TRBV2	TRBD1	TRBJ2-3	many	TGTGCCAGCGGGGGACAGGGGGCGAGCACAGATACGCAGTATTTT	CASGGQGASTDTQYF
TRBV30	.	TRBJ1-1	few	TGTGCCTGGAGTGCCCGAGGGGCTTCTGAAGCTTTCTTT	CAWSARGASEAFF
TRBV3-1	.	TRBJ2-7	.	TGTGCCAGCAGCCCTCGACAGGACTCCTACGAGCAGTACTTC	CASSPRQDSYEQYF
TRBV7-6	TRBD1	TRBJ1-1	.	TGTGCCAGCAGCTTAAGGACAGGCGGACTGAACACTGAAGCTTTCTTT	CASSLRTGGLNTEAFF
TRBV7-9	.	TRBJ2-1	many	TGTGCCAGCAGCTTACTGGGAAGGAATGAGCAGTTCTTC	CASSLLGRNEQFF
TRBV9	.	TRBJ2-4	few	TGTGCCAGCAGCCCCAGACAGACAGGACTAGCCAAAAACATTCAGTACTTC	CASSPRQTGLAKNIQYF
TRBV5-1	TRBD1	TRBJ1-4	many	TGCGCCAGCAGCTTGGATGGACAGGGCAATGAAAAACTGTTTTTT	CASSLDGQGNEKLFF
TRBV20-1	TRBD2	TRBJ2-2	once	TGCAGTGCTCGACGGGGCGGGGGATCTGGCGGGGAGCTGTTTTTT	CSARRGGGSGGELFF
TRBV18	.	TRBJ1-2	.	TGTGCCAGCTCACCACCGGGGCTGCCAAACTATGGCTACACCTTC	CASSPPGLPNYGYTF
TRBV9	TRBD2	TRBJ2-5	many	TGTGCCAGCAGCGCCTTAGCGGGAGGCTGGGGGGAGACCCAGTACTTC	CASSALAGGWGETQYF
TRBV5-1	.	TRBJ2-2	many	TGCGCCAGCAGCTTACCTGGGGGGTACACCGGGGAGCTGTTTTTT	CASSLPGGYTGELFF
TRBV24-1	.	TRBJ2-2	few	TGTGCCACCAGTGAGGGAGGGGAGCTGTTTTTT	CATSEGGELFF
TRBV10-3	.	TRBJ1-2	many	TGTGCCATCAGTGAGCCAGGATCCACGAGCCGGGACATCTATGGCTACACCTTC	CAISEPGSTSRDIYGYTF
TRBV10-3	.	TRBJ2-1	many	TGTGCCATCAGTGAATTTGGAAACAATGAGCAGTTCTTC	CAISEFGNNEQFF
TRBV7-9	.	TRBJ2-7	.	TGTGCCAGCAGTCCGACTCCCGGAAGATCCTACGAGCAGTACTTC	CASSPTPGRSYEQYF
TRBV12-3/TRBV12-4	TRBD1	TRBJ2-7	many	TGTGCCAGCACTCATACGGGACAGAGCTTTCTCGAGCAGTACTTC	CASTHTGQSFLEQYF
TRBV7-2	TRBD2	TRBJ2-5	.	TGTGCCAGCAGCTGGACTAGAAAAGAGACCCAGTACTTC	CASSWTRKETQYF
TRBV5-4	TRBD1	TRBJ2-1	.	TGTGCCAGCAGCTTGAGGACAGGGAGTCGGAATGAGCAGTTCTTC	CASSLRTGSRNEQFF
TRBV20-1	TRBD1	TRBJ1-1	.	TGCAGTGCAAGACAGGGGGACACTGAAGCTTTCTTT	CSARQGDTEAFF
TRBV7-9	.	TRBJ1-2	.	TGTGCCAGCAGCTTGGAGAGTTTAGATAACTATGGCTACACCTTC	CASSLESLDNYGYTF
TRBV20-1	.	TRBJ1-1	many	TGCAGTGCCATTGGGCAGGGCACTGAAGCTTTCTTT	CSAIGQGTEAFF
TRBV24-1	TRBD1	TRBJ1-4	many	TGTGCCACCAGTAAGGTCGCGAGAGGACAGGGGGGGTGGGAAAAACTGTTTTTT	CATSKVARGQGGWEKLFF
TRBV29-1	.	TRBJ1-1	.	TGCAGCGTTGAGAGGACGGCCAACACTGAAGCTTTCTTT	CSVERTANTEAFF
TRBV6-1	TRBD1	TRBJ1-5	.	TGTGCCAGCAGTGAAATAGGACAGGGAGGGCGGCCCCAGCATTTT	CASSEIGQGGRPQHF
TRBV4-2	TRBD1	TRBJ2-2	many	TGTGCCAGCAGCCAAAGGGACAGGGGTTGGGACACCGGGGAGCTGTTTTTT	CASSQRDRGWDTGELFF
TRBV20-1	.	TRBJ2-7	.	TGCAGTGCTGGGGCTACCTACGAGCAGTACTTC	CSAGATYEQYF
TRBV20-1	.	TRBJ2-1	.	TGCAGTGCTACCTTGGACTCAACCTACAATGAGCAGTTCTTC	CSATLDSTYNEQFF
TRBV15	TRBD1	TRBJ2-3	.	TGTGCCACCAGCACACCCCGGGACAGAAGCACAGATACGCAGTATTTT	CATSTPRDRSTDTQYF
TRBV4-1	.	TRBJ2-7	many	TGCGCCAGCAGCCAAGTTAAGGGATCCGAGCAGTACTTC	CASSQVKGSEQYF
TRBV2	.	TRBJ1-5	.	TGTGCCAGCAAGGGCGGGTGGAGCAATCAGCCCCAGCATTTT	CASKGGWSNQPQHF
TRBV4-1	.	TRBJ2-1	many	TGCGCCAGCAGCAAGGGAAGTACCTACAATGAGCAGTTCTTC	CASSKGSTYNEQFF
TRBV28	.	TRBJ1-6	.	TGTGCCAGCAGTCGGGGGTTAACATCGTGGGATTCACCCCTCCACTTT	CASSRGLTSWDSPLHF
TRBV4-3	.	TRBJ1-2	once	TGCGCCAGCAGCCAAGAAAACAGGCCTTATGGCTACACCTTC	CASSQENRPYGYTF
TRBV7-3	.	TRBJ2-5	many	TGTGCCAGCAGCGCCCGCGAAGGTTGGGGGGAGACCCAGTACTTC	CASSAREGWGETQYF
TRBV9	.	TRBJ2-5	once	TGTGCCAGCAGCGTTCCGGGTGCCCAAGAGACCCAGTACTTC	CASSVPGAQETQYF
TRBV25-1	.	TRBJ1-2	.	TGTGCCACAGGCCAGGGATTTGGCGGCTATGGCTACACCTTC	CATGQGFGGYGYTF
TRBV2	TRBD2	TRBJ2-3	.	TGTGCCAGCAGTTACCTAGCGGGAGCGGGAGATACGCAGTATTTT	CASSYLAGAGDTQYF
TRBV19	.	TRBJ1-2	once	TGTGCCAGTAGTATATCACAGGGAGCTAACTATGGCTACACCTTC	CASSISQGANYGYTF
TRBV5-1	TRBD2	TRBJ2-7	.	TGCGCCAGCAGTCCCTTGTTAGCGGGAGGGTACGAGCAGTACTTC	CASSPLLAGGYEQYF